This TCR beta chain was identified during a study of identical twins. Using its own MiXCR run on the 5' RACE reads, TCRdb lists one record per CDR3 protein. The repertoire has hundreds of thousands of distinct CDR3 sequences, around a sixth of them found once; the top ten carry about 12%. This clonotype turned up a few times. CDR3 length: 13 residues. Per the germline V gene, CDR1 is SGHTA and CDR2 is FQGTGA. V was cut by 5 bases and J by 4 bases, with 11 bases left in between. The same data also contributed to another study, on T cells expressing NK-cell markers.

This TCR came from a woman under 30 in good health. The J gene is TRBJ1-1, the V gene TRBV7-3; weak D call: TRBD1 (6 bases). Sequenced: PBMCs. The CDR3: CASSPQDSTEAFF. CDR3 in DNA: TGTGCCAGCAGCCCTCAGGACAGCACTGAAGCTTTCTTT. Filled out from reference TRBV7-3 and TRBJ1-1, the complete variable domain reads GAGVSQTPSNKVTEKGKYVELRCDPISGHTALYWYRQSLGQGPEFLIYFQGTGAADDSGLPNDRFFAVRPEGSVSTLKIQRTERGDSAVYLCASSPQDSTEAFFGQGTRLTVV.